This TCR beta chain was found in a study of T cell changes during pregnancy in multiple sclerosis. Only in-frame clones appear in the TCRdb table, and some are missing; sequencing was by immunoSEQ multiplex PCR. Of around 80,000 clones listed, about 90% were seen once; the top ten hold less than 3%. The source is a female donor with multiple sclerosis, enrolled in a pregnancy study. Sample: peripheral blood, taken before pregnancy.

The CDR3 DNA is TGTGCCAGCTCACCAAGTACGGGACAGGGGGCCTATGAGCAGTTCTTC. The encoded protein is CASSPSTGQGAYEQFF. The chain joins TRBV18 to TRBJ2-1; 12 bases agree with TRBD1. Trimming took 2 bases from V and 8 from J; bases not matched to a gene: 7. The CDR3 contains 16 residues. CDR1 is KGHSH, CDR2 LQKENI, per germline.